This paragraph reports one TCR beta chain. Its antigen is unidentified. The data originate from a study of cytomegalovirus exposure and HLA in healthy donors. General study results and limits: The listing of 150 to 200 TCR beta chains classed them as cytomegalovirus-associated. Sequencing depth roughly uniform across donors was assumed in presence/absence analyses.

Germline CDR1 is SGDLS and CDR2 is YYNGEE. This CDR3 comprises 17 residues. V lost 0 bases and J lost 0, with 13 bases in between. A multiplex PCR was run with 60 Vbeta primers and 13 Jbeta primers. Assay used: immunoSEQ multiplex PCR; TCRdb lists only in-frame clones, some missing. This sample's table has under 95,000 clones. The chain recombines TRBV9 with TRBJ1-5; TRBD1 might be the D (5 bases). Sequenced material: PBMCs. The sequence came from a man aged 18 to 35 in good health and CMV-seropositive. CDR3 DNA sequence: TGTGCCAGCAGCGTAGGTCCAGGGCTTTATAGCAATCAGCCCCAGCATTTT. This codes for CASSVGPGLYSNQPQHF.